A single sample is the source of the 17 T cell receptor beta chains below, sequenced in a study of regulatory T cells in long-lasting Graves disease. Stated time point: newly diagnosed GD, antithyroid drugs for less than 3 months. With RNA extracted from PBMCs as input, the TCR library was made. Arm-PCR of CDR3 regions and iRepertoire HTBI primers were the basis on which TCR beta libraries were built. TCRdb re-derived calls from the multiplex PCR reads in MiXCR, one entry per CDR3 protein. The table has around 500,000 distinct CDR3 sequences, 12% seen once. This sample was also put to use in a study of T cells in Graves' hyperthyroidism and ophthalmopathy.

Source: peripheral blood mononuclear cells (PBMCs), taken at new diagnosis, from a patient treated with antithyroid drugs. All receptors derive from a woman aged 25 to 45 with Graves disease.

This clonotype was seen repeatedly, ten times or more. The rearrangement uses TRBV5-5 and TRBJ2-1; D gene ambiguous. Germline values: CDR1 SGHKS, CDR2 YYEKEE (reference sequence). CDR3 length: 12 residues. The germline V and J ends were trimmed by 0 bases and 10 bases, with 8 bases remaining between them. The CDR3 nucleotides are TGTGCCAGCAGCTTGGCGCGGTACGAGCAGTTCTTC. This codes for CASSLARYEQFF.

This clonotype has a count of ten or more. This chain joins TRBV5-1 and TRBJ1-1; tentative D call: TRBD1 (5 bases). The V gene's germline CDR1 is SGHRS and CDR2 YFSETQ. Trimming shortened V by 4 bases and J by 5 bases, and 24 bases separated the two germline ends. The CDR3 covers 17 residues. The CDR3 coding sequence is TGCGCCAGCAGCCCCGGAAAGTTCCTCGCGGGGGGGACTGAAGCTTTCTTT. This translates into CASSPGKFLAGGTEAFF.

This clonotype has at least ten counts. The chain carries TRBV7-2 and TRBJ1-2; possible D gene TRBD1, 5 bases. Trimming removed 5 bases at V and 4 bases at J, with 14 bases between. Germline V gives CDR1 SGHTA, CDR2 FQGNSA. The CDR3 spans 14 residues. The CDR3: CASSPWQGVYGYTF. The CDR3 DNA follows: TGTGCCAGCAGCCCGTGGCAGGGAGTCTATGGCTACACCTTC.

This clonotype has a handful of counts. The chain carries TRBV4-2 and TRBJ2-1, with no clear D. CDR3 size: 16 residues. Trimming removed 1 base at V and 3 bases at J, with 13 bases between. Looked up from germline, CDR1 is LGHNA and CDR2 is YNFKEQ. For the CDR3, the DNA is TGTGCCAGCAGCCAAGCCAGCCGATCAGGCTACAATGAGCAGTTCTTC. Encoded protein: CASSQASRSGYNEQFF.

The V gene is TRBV2, the J gene TRBJ1-5; TRBD1 might be the D (5 bases). V shed 6 bases and J shed 0 bases, with 15 bases lying between them. Germline-derived CDR1 and CDR2 are SNHLY and FYNNEI. The CDR3 sequence is 16 residues long. The CDR3 nucleotides read TGTGCCAGCAGCGGGACGATAACATATAGCAATCAGCCCCAGCATTTT. It is translated as CASSGTITYSNQPQHF.

This clonotype was seen at least ten times. The chain links TRBV2 to TRBJ2-3; the D gene is possibly TRBD2 (5 bases). V lost 8 bases, J lost 0 bases, and 12 bases lay in between. CDR1 is SNHLY, CDR2 FYNNEI, per germline. The CDR3 totals 14 residues. Written as DNA, the CDR3 is TGTGCCAGCTTGAGGGCAGTTAGCACAGATACGCAGTATTTT. Its protein product is CASLRAVSTDTQYF.

This clonotype was counted many times. Written as DNA, the CDR3 is TGTGCCAGCAGCGGCGCTTCCAGGGAAGAGACCCAGTACTTC. Its protein product is CASSGASREETQYF. This chain connects TRBV11-2 to TRBJ2-5; D might be TRBD1 (5 bases). Germline-derived CDR1 and CDR2 are SGHAT and FQNNGV. Trimming shortened V by 5 bases and J by 3 bases, and 13 bases separated the two germline ends. This CDR3 contains 14 residues.

This clonotype was seen repeatedly, ten times or more. The rearrangement links TRBV7-9 to TRBJ1-2, with no clear D. CDR3 size: 16 residues. Trimming removed 5 bases at V and 3 bases at J, with 19 bases between. The germline V gene has CDR1 SEHNR and CDR2 FQNEAQ (reference sequence). CDR3 coding DNA: TGTGCCAGCAGCCCCCGGTTGGGTGAGACGGACTATGGCTACACCTTC. Translating it yields CASSPRLGETDYGYTF.

The CDR3 spells CASGLSTDTQYF. In DNA, the CDR3 is TGTGCTAGTGGTTTGAGCACAGATACGCAGTATTTT. The chain recombines TRBV12-5 with TRBJ2-3; D is unclear. The V end was cut by 2 bases, the J end by 0 bases, with 0 bases between. In germline, CDR1 is LGHNT, CDR2 FRNRAP. This CDR3 is built from 12 residues.

This clonotype has a count of ten or more. The rearrangement links TRBV2 to TRBJ2-1, with TRBD2 matching 10 bases. From germline, CDR1 is SNHLY and CDR2 FYNNEI. This CDR3 contains 13 residues. V lost 6 bases to trimming and J lost 10 bases; unmatched junction nucleotides: 6. In DNA, the CDR3 is TGTGCCAGCAGAGCGGGAGGGCGGGGCGAGCAGTTCTTC. This gives the protein CASRAGGRGEQFF.

This clonotype came up many times. The chain links TRBV30 to TRBJ1-5; the match to TRBD1 covers 8 bases. V shed 1 base and J 5 bases; nucleotides not matched to a gene: 4. Looked up from germline, CDR1 is GTSNPN and CDR2 is SVGIG (reference sequence). The CDR3 has 14 residues. CDR3 protein: CAWSGGQGYQPQHF. Here the CDR3 DNA reads TGTGCCTGGAGTGGAGGACAGGGATATCAGCCCCAGCATTTT.

Points on this clonotype: It is likely a read error: a sequence one base away is far more abundant. V is TRBV2 and J is TRBJ2-3; perhaps TRBD2 as D (5 bases). Gene TRBJ2-7 matches the end of the DNA better, so the J call may be wrong. Looked up from germline, CDR1 is SNHLY and CDR2 is FYNNEI. The CDR3 extends over 14 amino acids. CDR3 bases: TGTGCCGGCAGAGTGCAGCCGGGAACCTACGAGCAGTACTTC. Its protein product is CAGRVQPGTYEQYF.

The chain has TRBV7-2 and TRBJ2-7; D is uncertain. This CDR3 is built from 14 residues. V gave up 5 bases and J gave up 0 bases, with 11 bases separating them. Germline-derived CDR1 and CDR2 are SGHTA and FQGNSA. The CDR3 DNA reads TGTGCCAGCAGCGTGAGGTATAACTCCTACGAGCAGTACTTC. It encodes CASSVRYNSYEQYF.

This clonotype has a count of ten or more. V gene TRBV9 combines with J gene TRBJ2-5; 9 bases match TRBD2. This CDR3 comprises 17 residues. With V trimmed by 0 bases and J by 2 bases, 8 bases remained unmatched. Per the germline V gene, CDR1 is SGDLS and CDR2 is YYNGEE. CDR3 coding DNA: TGTGCCAGCAGCGTAGGGGAGAGGACTAGCGTACAAGAGACCCAGTACTTC. Translated, it gives CASSVGERTSVQETQYF.

This clonotype was detected ten times or more. The chain links TRBV19 to TRBJ2-1, with D perhaps assigned TRBD1 or TRBD2 (6 bases each). Looked up from germline, CDR1 is LNHDA and CDR2 is SQIVND (reference sequence). CDR3 length equals 15 residues. Trimming took 9 bases from V and 2 from J, leaving 17 bases between them. The chain's CDR3 is CASRGQGVPYNEQFF. The CDR3 nucleotides are TGTGCCAGCCGGGGGCAAGGGGTCCCCTACAATGAGCAGTTCTTC.

This chain joins TRBV27 and TRBJ2-4, with D tentatively TRBD2 (7 bases). The CDR3 spans 16 residues. Germline V gives CDR1 MNHEY, CDR2 SMNVEV (reference sequence). Trimming left V 6 bases short and J 6 bases short, with 21 bases between. CDR3 sequence (DNA): TGTGCCAGCAGACCATCAGGGGCGGGAGAAGGAAACATTCAGTACTTC. Translating gives CASRPSGAGEGNIQYF.

This clonotype was picked up many times. The V and J genes are TRBV20-1 and TRBJ2-3; TRBD2 matches at 13 bases. Germline CDR1 DFQATT, CDR2 SNEGSKA (reference sequence). Trimming took 5 bases from V and 3 from J; bases not matched to a gene: 5. The CDR3 is made up of 15 amino acids. The CDR3 reads CSAEGTSGKTDTQYF. CDR3 bases: TGCAGTGCTGAAGGGACTAGCGGGAAAACAGATACGCAGTATTTT.